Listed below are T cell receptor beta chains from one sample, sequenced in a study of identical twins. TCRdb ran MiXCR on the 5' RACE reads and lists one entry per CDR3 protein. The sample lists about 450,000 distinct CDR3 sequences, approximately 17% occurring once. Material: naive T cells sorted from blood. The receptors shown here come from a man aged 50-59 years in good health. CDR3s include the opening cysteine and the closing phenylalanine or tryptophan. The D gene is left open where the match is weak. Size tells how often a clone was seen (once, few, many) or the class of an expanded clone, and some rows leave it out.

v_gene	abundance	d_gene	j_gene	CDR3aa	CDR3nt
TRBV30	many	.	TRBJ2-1	CAWSMRSYNEQFF	TGTGCCTGGAGTATGCGCTCCTACAATGAGCAGTTCTTC
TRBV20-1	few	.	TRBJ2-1	CSASRALRTNNEQFF	TGCAGTGCTAGCCGGGCCCTCCGCACTAACAATGAGCAGTTCTTC
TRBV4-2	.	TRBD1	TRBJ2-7	CASSPNDMSGQGLFLYFYEQYF	TGTGCCAGCAGCCCTAACGACATGTCGGGACAGGGGTTGTTTTTATACTTTTACGAGCAGTACTTC
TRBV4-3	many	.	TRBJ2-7	CASSLQRQGAYEQYF	TGCGCCAGCAGTCTCCAAAGACAAGGAGCCTACGAGCAGTACTTC
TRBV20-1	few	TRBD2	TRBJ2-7	CSARVWREYEQYF	TGCAGTGCTAGAGTCTGGCGGGAGTACGAGCAGTACTTC
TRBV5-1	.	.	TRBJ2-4	CASTTGLEGDIQYF	TGCGCCAGCACCACCGGACTGGAGGGGGACATTCAGTACTTC
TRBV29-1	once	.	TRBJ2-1	CSVEDQVPYNEQFF	TGCAGCGTTGAAGATCAGGTTCCCTACAATGAGCAGTTCTTC
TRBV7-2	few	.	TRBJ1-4	CASSLFFNEKLFF	TGTGCCAGCAGCTTATTTTTTAATGAAAAACTGTTTTTT
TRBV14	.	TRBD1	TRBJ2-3	CASSFHPLTGLTDTQYF	TGTGCCAGCAGCTTTCACCCATTGACAGGGTTAACAGATACGCAGTATTTT
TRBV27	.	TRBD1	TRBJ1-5	CASSLFRDREDQPQHF	TGTGCCAGCAGTCTTTTCCGGGACAGGGAAGATCAGCCCCAGCATTTT
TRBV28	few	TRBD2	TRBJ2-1	CASAQSAGGGYNEQFF	TGTGCCAGCGCGCAGAGCGCGGGGGGAGGCTACAATGAGCAGTTCTTC
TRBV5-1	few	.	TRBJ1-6	CASSSAQTGYNSPLHF	TGCGCCAGCAGCTCTGCCCAGACGGGTTATAATTCACCCCTCCACTTT